Listed here are 30 T cell receptor beta chains from one sample, sequenced in a study of identical twins. TCRdb ran MiXCR on the 5' RACE reads and lists one entry per CDR3 protein. Of fewer than 350,000 distinct CDR3 sequences listed, 8% to 9% are singletons. Another study also made use of these data, one on yellow fever vaccine responses in identical twins.

Sequencing used memory (CD45RO+) T cells sorted from blood. The receptors were gathered from a woman aged 18-35 years in good health.

This clonotype was seen at least ten times. The chain has TRBV20-1 and TRBJ1-2; D gene unclear. The CDR3 sequence is 15 residues long. Germline CDR1 and CDR2: DFQATT and SNEGSKA (reference sequence). V lost 5 bases, J lost 4 bases, and 20 bases lay in between. The CDR3 DNA reads TGCAGTGCTTGGCCGGGTAGGAGGGATACCTATGGCTACACCTTC. Its translation: CSAWPGRRDTYGYTF.

This clonotype was observed once. The V gene is TRBV20-1, the J gene TRBJ2-7, with 8 bases that match TRBD1. In germline, CDR1 is DFQATT, CDR2 SNEGSKA (reference sequence). This CDR3 region has 15 residues. With 3 bases clipped from V and 0 bases from J, the junction kept 7 bases outside the gene matches. CDR3 region: CSARAGTGGSYEQYF. The CDR3 region has the DNA TGCAGTGCTAGGGCCGGGACAGGTGGCTCCTACGAGCAGTACTTC.

This clonotype was seen at least ten times. This rearrangement joins TRBV29-1 to TRBJ1-1; the D gene is possibly TRBD1 (6 bases). V lost 4 bases, J lost 1 base, and 13 bases lay in between. This CDR3 contains 14 residues. Per the germline V gene, CDR1 is SQVTM and CDR2 is ANQGSEA. Here the CDR3 reads CSVGPGHWNTEAFF. The DNA of the CDR3 is TGCAGCGTTGGTCCGGGACATTGGAACACTGAAGCTTTCTTT.

The rearrangement joins TRBV7-7 to TRBJ1-6, with 7 bases fitting TRBD1. The junction had 12 bases not matched to a gene; V was cut back by 3 bases and J by 7 bases. This CDR3 comprises 17 residues. CDR1 SSHAT and CDR2 FNYEAQ come from the germline V gene (reference sequence). The CDR3 nucleotides are TGTGCCAGCAGCTTCGCCACTAAGGGGGCCCACAATTCACCCCTCCACTTT. It encodes CASSFATKGAHNSPLHF.

The V gene is TRBV7-2, the J gene TRBJ2-5, with 7 bases lining up with TRBD2. CDR3 length: 16 amino acids. Per germline, CDR1 SGHTA and CDR2 FQGNSA. V shed 5 bases and J 0 bases; nucleotides not matched to a gene: 9. This chain's CDR3 is CASSPVGGGYQETQYF. Written as DNA, the CDR3 is TGTGCCAGCAGCCCCGTCGGGGGAGGGTACCAAGAGACCCAGTACTTC.

V gene TRBV18 combines with J gene TRBJ2-7; TRBD1 matches 11 bases. Germline assignment: CDR1 KGHSH and CDR2 LQKENI. J lost 3 bases, V lost 3 bases, and 4 bases had no gene match. This CDR3 is 15 amino acids long. DNA for the CDR3: TGTGCCAGCTCACCGGGGACAGGGGGATTCTACGAGCAGTACTTC. Residues: CASSPGTGGFYEQYF. Full variable domain (rest looked up from reference TRBV18 and TRBJ2-7): NAGVMQNPRHLVRRRGQEARLRCSPMKGHSHVYWYRQLPEEGLKFMVYLQKENIIDESGMPKERFSAEFPKEGPSILRIQQVVRGDSAAYFCASSPGTGGFYEQYFGPGTRLTVT.

This clonotype was recorded a few times. The chain couples TRBV15 to TRBJ1-6; D not certain. The CDR3 runs 15 residues. V gave up 1 base and J gave up 4 bases, with 8 bases separating them. CDR1 and CDR2 (germline): LNHNV, YYDKDF (reference sequence). The CDR3 spells CATSRVRDYNSPLHF. The CDR3 bases are TGTGCCACCAGCAGAGTTCGGGATTATAATTCACCCCTCCACTTT. Full variable domain (outside the CDR3, taken from reference TRBV15 and TRBJ1-6): DAMVIQNPRYQVTQFGKPVTLSCSQTLNHNVMYWYQQKSSQAPKLLFHYYDKDFNNEADTPDNFQSRRPNTSFCFLDIRSPGLGDTAMYLCATSRVRDYNSPLHFGNGTRLTVT.

This clonotype was seen many times. The genes are TRBV2 and TRBJ2-7; D unclear. Trimming stripped 0 bases from V and 5 bases from J, with 5 bases between. CDR1 and CDR2 (germline): SNHLY, FYNNEI. This CDR3 comprises 12 residues. The CDR3 nucleotides read TGTGCCAGCAGTGAAGCGCTTCACGAGCAGTACTTC. Translation: CASSEALHEQYF. Complete variable domain (other parts from reference TRBV2 and TRBJ2-7): EPEVTQTPSHQVTQMGQEVILRCVPISNHLYFYWYRQILGQKVEFLVSFYNNEISEKSEIFDDQFSVERPDGSNFTLKIRSTKLEDSAMYFCASSEALHEQYFGPGTRLTVT.

Many counts were recorded for this clonotype. The chain combines TRBV12-3 or TRBV12-4 with TRBJ1-5; TRBD1 aligns across 8 bases. The CDR3 sequence is 13 residues long. Losses at the gene ends were 5 bases for V and 7 bases for J; bases not matched to a gene: 4. This CDR3 reads CASSGQGWQPQHF. CDR3 nucleotides: TGTGCCAGCAGTGGACAGGGCTGGCAGCCCCAGCATTTT.

This clonotype occurred many times. V and J are TRBV9 and TRBJ2-2; D call uncertain. CDR1 is SGDLS, CDR2 YYNGEE, per germline. Trimming stripped 4 bases from V and 4 bases from J, with 11 bases between. The CDR3 sequence is 14 residues long. CDR3 sequence: CASSRTEPTGELFF. The DNA for the CDR3 is TGTGCCAGCAGCCGTACAGAGCCCACCGGGGAGCTGTTTTTT.

This clonotype has at least ten counts. V and J are TRBV18 and TRBJ1-5; D is undetermined. V lost 0 bases and J lost 7, with 13 bases in between. From germline, CDR1 is KGHSH and CDR2 LQKENI. This CDR3 contains 15 residues. In DNA form, the CDR3 reads TGTGCCAGCTCACCACCGAACTGGGAGTCCCAGCCCCAGCATTTT. This encodes CASSPPNWESQPQHF. Full variable domain (outside the CDR3, taken from reference TRBV18 and TRBJ1-5): NAGVMQNPRHLVRRRGQEARLRCSPMKGHSHVYWYRQLPEEGLKFMVYLQKENIIDESGMPKERFSAEFPKEGPSILRIQQVVRGDSAAYFCASSPPNWESQPQHFGDGTRLSIL.

J is TRBJ2-7 and V is TRBV20-1; the match to TRBD2 covers 12 bases. V shed 3 bases, J shed 7 bases, and the junction held 10 bases outside the gene matches. CDR1 DFQATT and CDR2 SNEGSKA come from the germline V gene (reference sequence). The CDR3 is made up of 15 amino acids. This CDR3 is CSASVASGRAGEQYF. In nucleotides, the CDR3 is TGCAGTGCTAGCGTGGCTAGCGGGAGGGCAGGAGAGCAGTACTTC.

The sample holds many counts of this clonotype. The chain is built from TRBV7-9 and TRBJ2-7, with D possibly matching TRBD1 (6 bases). The CDR3 is 13 amino acids. Trimming cost V 4 bases and J 2 bases, with 9 bases left between them. CDR1 and CDR2 from the germline V gene are SEHNR and FQNEAQ (reference sequence). The CDR3 DNA reads as TGTGCCAGCAGCTCTGGACAGACCTACGAGCAGTACGTC. Translating gives CASSSGQTYEQYV.

Only a few counts were recorded for this clonotype. This chain connects TRBV6-1 to TRBJ2-7; D is tentatively TRBD1 or TRBD2 (6 bases each). This CDR3 spans 19 amino acids. Germline-derived CDR1 and CDR2 are MNHNS and SASEGT. Trimming left V 5 bases short and J 7 bases short, with 33 bases between. This CDR3 is CASSRNRSPKMTGAWEQYF. In nucleotides, the CDR3 is TGTGCCAGCAGTCGTAACAGGTCCCCCAAGATGACGGGGGCCTGGGAGCAGTACTTC.

This clonotype has at least ten counts. As DNA, the CDR3 is TGTGCCAGCAGTGAGCCCGGGCGCAATCAGCCCCAGCATTTT. It translates to CASSEPGRNQPQHF. The chain has TRBV25-1 and TRBJ1-5; no clear D gene. V lost 3 bases to trimming and J lost 2 bases, with 8 bases between them. Germline CDR1 MGHDK, CDR2 SYGVNS. CDR3 size: 14 residues.

This clonotype has just a few counts. The chain couples TRBV12-3 or TRBV12-4 to TRBJ2-6; the D is unclear. There are 14 residues in the CDR3. V was clipped by 7 bases and J by 0 bases, with 7 bases between them. The CDR3 is CASKMSSGANVLTF. In DNA form, the CDR3 reads TGTGCCAGCAAAATGAGCTCTGGGGCCAACGTCCTGACTTTC.

The sample holds many counts of this clonotype. This chain links TRBV20-1 with TRBJ2-1; 7 bases match TRBD2. Germline CDR1 is DFQATT and CDR2 is SNEGSKA (reference sequence). V lost 5 bases, J lost 4 bases, and 8 bases stayed unmatched. The length of the CDR3 is 14 residues. The CDR3 bases are TGCAGTGCTCCAAGCGGGGTCCTATACAATGAGCAGTTCTTC. Translated: CSAPSGVLYNEQFF.

The chain's CDR3 is CASSPEGHDTQYF. CDR3 DNA: TGTGCCAGCAGTCCCGAGGGGCACGATACGCAGTATTTT. The chain recombines TRBV6-2 or TRBV6-3 with TRBJ2-3, with D possibly being TRBD1 or TRBD2 (5 bases each). V lost 5 bases and J 6 bases, leaving 12 bases between the germline ends. This CDR3 contains 13 residues. Looked up from germline, CDR1 is MNHEY and CDR2 is SVGEGT.

To note about this clonotype: A read error may explain this, as a much larger clone is one base away. The genes are TRBV20-1 and TRBJ1-4, with unresolved D. Germline V CDR1 and CDR2: DFQATT, SNEGSKA (reference sequence). This CDR3 has 15 residues. The CDR3 bases are TGCAGTGCTGGAGATATCGAGGGTTTTAATGAAAAACTGTTTTTT. Residues: CSAGDIEGFNEKLFF.

This clonotype was observed a few times. The rearrangement joins TRBV6-1 to TRBJ1-2; tentative D call: TRBD1 (6 bases). V dropped 5 bases and J dropped 2 bases, with 24 bases sitting between them. Per germline, CDR1 MNHNS and CDR2 SASEGT. CDR3 length: 18 amino acids. The DNA of the CDR3 is TGTGCCAGCAGTCCTCCTGGGGGGGCCACCCTCCTCAACTATGGCTACACCTTC. Amino acids: CASSPPGGATLLNYGYTF.

This clonotype was recorded a few times. The V call is TRBV11-2, the J call TRBJ2-3, with 8 nucleotides matching TRBD2. V shed 2 bases and J 1 base; nucleotides not matched to a gene: 17. This CDR3 has 20 residues. Looked up from germline, CDR1 is SGHAT and CDR2 is FQNNGV. Here the CDR3 reads CASSLPALRGAAWGTDTQYF. CDR3 nucleotide sequence: TGTGCCAGCAGCTTACCCGCTTTGCGGGGGGCCGCATGGGGCACAGATACGCAGTATTTT. Supplemented by reference TRBV11-2 and TRBJ2-3, the full variable domain reads EAGVAQSPRYKIIEKRQSVAFWCNPISGHATLYWYQQILGQGPKLLIQFQNNGVVDDSQLPKDRFSAERLKGVDSTLKIQPAKLEDSAVYLCASSLPALRGAAWGTDTQYFGPGTRLTVL.

This clonotype was seen only a few times. The rearrangement links TRBV7-9 to TRBJ2-5, with TRBD1 matching over 9 bases. Trimming cost V 4 bases and J 5 bases; bases outside gene matches: 11. CDR1 and CDR2 from the germline V gene are SEHNR and FQNEAQ (reference sequence). The CDR3 has 16 residues. The CDR3 loop reads CASSSLYGQGSETQYF. In DNA, the CDR3 is TGTGCCAGCAGCTCGCTCTACGGACAGGGGTCGGAGACCCAGTACTTC.

The CDR3 DNA sequence: TGTGCCAGCAAACGCCTTGGTGAGCAGTTCTTC. Translation gives CASKRLGEQFF. The rearrangement uses TRBV12-3 or TRBV12-4 and TRBJ2-1; D remains ambiguous. Trimming took off 7 bases at V and 9 bases at J, with 10 bases between the two ends. The CDR3 spans 11 residues.

This clonotype has a count of ten or more. The chain has TRBV29-1 and TRBJ2-1; 9 bases agree with TRBD2. V lost 7 bases to trimming and J lost 0 bases; unmatched junction nucleotides: 7. Germline assignment: CDR1 SQVTM and CDR2 ANQGSEA. This CDR3 has 15 amino acids. DNA of the CDR3: TGCAGCGGTGCACATAGCGGGAGCTCCTACAATGAGCAGTTCTTC. This gives the protein CSGAHSGSSYNEQFF.

J is TRBJ2-1 and V is TRBV15, with 7 bases lining up with TRBD2. V trimming: 0 bases; J trimming: 15 bases; junction bases outside the gene matches: 5. This CDR3 is built from 12 residues. CDR1 is LNHNV and CDR2 is YYDKDF in the germline V gene (reference sequence). DNA of the CDR3: TGTGCCACCAGCAGAGACAGGACTAGTAGGTTCTTC. Its translation: CATSRDRTSRFF.

This clonotype was detected many times. The chain links TRBV27 to TRBJ1-5; D call uncertain. CDR3 size: 15 residues. CDR1 and CDR2 (germline): MNHEY, SMNVEV (reference sequence). V lost 0 bases and J lost 2, with 8 bases in between. The CDR3 is CASSLSIMGNQPQHF. CDR3 in DNA: TGTGCCAGCAGTTTATCGATAATGGGCAATCAGCCCCAGCATTTT.

The chain joins TRBV5-1 to TRBJ2-3; 11 bases fit TRBD1. Germline CDR1 reads SGHRS; CDR2 reads YFSETQ. Trimming removed 2 bases from V and 5 bases from J; junction bases left unmatched: 7. This CDR3 contains 16 residues. CDR3 in amino acids: CASSFGQGALGDTQYF. The CDR3 coding sequence is TGCGCCAGCAGCTTTGGACAGGGGGCTTTGGGAGATACGCAGTATTTT.

This clonotype has ten or more counts. The gene calls are TRBV7-2 and TRBJ2-7; the D gene could be TRBD1 or TRBD2 (5 bases each). Trimming pared 5 bases from V and 1 base from J, leaving 18 bases between. The CDR3 covers 16 residues. CDR1 SGHTA and CDR2 FQGNSA come from the germline V gene. DNA of the CDR3: TGTGCCAGCAGCCCCTCTGGGGGTCCTTCTTCCTACGAGCAGTACTTC. Protein product: CASSPSGGPSSYEQYF. Full variable domain (remainder filled in from reference TRBV7-2 and TRBJ2-7): GAGVSQSPSNKVTEKGKDVELRCDPISGHTALYWYRQSLGQGLEFLIYFQGNSAPDKSGLPSDRFSAERTGGSVSTLTIQRTQQEDSAVYLCASSPSGGPSSYEQYFGPGTRLTVT.

The rearrangement links TRBV2 to TRBJ2-1; possibly TRBD1 or TRBD2 for D (6 bases each). CDR3 size: 14 residues. Trimming cost V 7 bases and J 7 bases, with 17 bases left between them. The germline CDR1 and CDR2 sequences are SNHLY and FYNNEI. CDR3 in amino acids: CASKEGGGTNEQFF. The CDR3, as DNA: TGTGCCAGCAAGGAGGGGGGAGGTACGAATGAGCAGTTCTTC.

The table lists this clonotype with many counts. This chain links TRBV20-1 with TRBJ1-2, with D possibly matching TRBD1 (6 bases). Trimming removed 6 bases from V and 6 bases from J, with 14 bases in between. CDR1 DFQATT and CDR2 SNEGSKA come from the germline V gene (reference sequence). There are 12 residues in the CDR3. The CDR3 spells CSAPQGLDGYTF. For the CDR3, the DNA is TGCAGTGCCCCACAGGGATTGGATGGCTACACCTTC.